The 18 T cell receptor beta chains below all came from one sample that was sequenced in a study of T cell changes during pregnancy in multiple sclerosis. Profiled with immunoSEQ multiplex PCR; TCRdb holds only in-frame clones, not every one. This sample has under 95,000 clones, with around 90% found just once. The material sequenced was CD4+ T cells from peripheral blood mononuclear cells, taken before pregnancy. The receptors stem from a female donor with multiple sclerosis, enrolled in a pregnancy study.

This clone was counted only a few times. The chain links TRBV5-4 to TRBJ2-1, with D possibly matching TRBD2 (6 bases). This CDR3 region has 15 residues. Trimming shortened V by 4 bases and J by 7 bases, and 18 bases separated the two germline ends. Germline CDR1 is SGHNT and CDR2 is YYREEE (reference sequence). The CDR3 DNA is TGTGCCAGCAGCCCGGGTCCGGCTAGCGCAAATGAGCAGTTCTTC. This sequence encodes CASSPGPASANEQFF.

The chain recombines TRBV7-8 with TRBJ2-3; 7 nucleotides align to TRBD1. The germline gives CDR1 SGHVS, CDR2 FQNEAQ. The ends lost 1 base at V and 1 base at J; junction bases unmatched: 2. This CDR3 has 15 amino acids. The CDR3 protein is CASSLDGQGTDTQYF. In DNA form, the CDR3 reads TGTGCCAGCAGCTTAGATGGACAGGGCACAGATACGCAGTATTTT.

This chain joins TRBV19 and TRBJ1-6; D is uncertain. CDR1 is LNHDA, CDR2 SQIVND, per germline (reference sequence). Trimming took 1 base from V and 10 from J, leaving 14 bases between them. The CDR3 is made up of 15 amino acids. The CDR3 sequence: CASSIGGIGESPLHF. The CDR3 DNA reads as TGTGCCAGTAGTATAGGAGGGATTGGGGAATCACCCCTCCACTTT.

The chain is built from TRBV7-2 and TRBJ2-3; 8 bases are a match to TRBD1. J gave up 2 bases and V 3 bases, and 7 bases lay outside the gene matches. CDR3 length equals 16 residues. Germline CDR1 and CDR2: SGHTA and FQGNSA. DNA of the CDR3: TGTGCCAGCAGCTTGCAGGGGGCGATCCCCACAGATACGCAGTATTTT. It encodes CASSLQGAIPTDTQYF. The full variable domain, completed using reference TRBV7-2 and TRBJ2-3, is GAGVSQSPSNKVTEKGKDVELRCDPISGHTALYWYRQSLGQGLEFLIYFQGNSAPDKSGLPSDRFSAERTGGSVSTLTIQRTQQEDSAVYLCASSLQGAIPTDTQYFGPGTRLTVL.

This clone was picked up one time. The J gene is TRBJ2-1, the V gene TRBV5-6; TRBD1 might be the D (5 bases). V was pared by 3 bases and J by 0 bases, with 10 bases between. This CDR3 spans 15 amino acids. Germline V lookup: CDR1 SGHDT, CDR2 YYEEEE. The CDR3 DNA reads as TGTGCCAGCAGCTCCGACAGTAGCTCCTACAATGAGCAGTTCTTC. It specifies CASSSDSSSYNEQFF.

This clone was recorded only once. This chain's CDR3 is CATYGTSGGAQETQYF. In DNA, the CDR3 is TGTGCCACCTACGGGACTAGCGGGGGGGCACAAGAGACCCAGTACTTC. V gene TRBV6-6 combines with J gene TRBJ2-5, with 16 bases aligning to TRBD2. Germline CDR1 MNHNY, CDR2 SVGAGI (reference sequence). The CDR3 spans 16 residues. V lost 10 bases, J lost 2 bases, and 7 bases stayed unmatched.

The chain links TRBV18 to TRBJ2-2, with D possibly matching TRBD2 (6 bases). Trimming stripped 4 bases from V and 3 bases from J, with 12 bases between. The CDR3 spans 15 residues. Germline-derived CDR1 and CDR2 are KGHSH and LQKENI. The DNA of the CDR3 is TGTGCCAGCTCACGAGTGGGACTCGACACCGGGGAGCTGTTTTTT. Protein sequence: CASSRVGLDTGELFF.

The chain has TRBV4-3 and TRBJ2-5; TRBD2 aligns across 7 bases. Per germline, CDR1 LGHNA and CDR2 YSLEER. Losses at the gene ends were 8 bases for V and 1 base for J; bases not matched to a gene: 4. The CDR3 sequence is 13 residues long. The CDR3 region has the DNA TGCGCCAGCGCTAGCGGATTCCAAGAGACCCAGTACTTC. This gives the protein CASASGFQETQYF.

V gene TRBV7-9 combines with J gene TRBJ2-1, with D uncertain. V shed 5 bases and J shed 8 bases, with 7 bases lying between them. The length of the CDR3 is 11 residues. Germline assignment: CDR1 SEHNR and CDR2 FQNEAQ (reference sequence). The CDR3 reads CASSPNYEQFF. CDR3 nucleotide sequence: TGTGCCAGCAGCCCAAATTATGAGCAGTTCTTC.

The V call is TRBV18, the J call TRBJ2-3; 11 positions agree with TRBD2. The germline V gene encodes CDR1 KGHSH and CDR2 LQKENI. Unmatched junction bases numbered 10, after V lost 2 bases and J lost 6 bases. The CDR3 is 17 amino acids. As DNA, the CDR3 is TGTGCCAGCTCACCATTGGTGGCTAGCGGGAGGTTGGATACGCAGTATTTT. Amino acids: CASSPLVASGRLDTQYF.

This chain joins TRBV7-6 and TRBJ2-1, with 7 bases matching TRBD1. V was clipped by 4 bases and J by 3 bases; unmatched bases: 12. CDR3 size: 17 residues. Germline CDR1 and CDR2: SGHVS and FNYEAQ. The CDR3 DNA reads as TGTGCCAGCAGCTCAGCTATAGAGGACAGGTACTACAATGAGCAGTTCTTC. Its protein product is CASSSAIEDRYYNEQFF.

The chain links TRBV27 to TRBJ2-5, with a tentative D call TRBD1 (6 bases). Germline values: CDR1 MNHEY, CDR2 SMNVEV (reference sequence). The length of the CDR3 is 13 residues. V was cut by 6 bases and J by 5 bases, with 13 bases left in between. Written as DNA, the CDR3 is TGTGCCAGCAGGGCTACAGGGCGCGAGACCCAGTACTTC. Translating gives CASRATGRETQYF.

J is TRBJ2-7 and V is TRBV11-3; 10 bases fit TRBD1. The junction had 6 bases not matched to a gene; V was cut back by 4 bases and J by 3 bases. The CDR3 consists of 15 residues. The germline gives CDR1 SGHNT, CDR2 YENEEA. The CDR3 region has the DNA TGTGCCAGCAGCTACCGCCGGGACAGGGGCTACGAGCAGTACTTC. This sequence encodes CASSYRRDRGYEQYF.

Only one count was recorded for this clone. The rearrangement uses TRBV6-1 and TRBJ1-4; perhaps TRBD1 as D (6 bases). The CDR3 consists of 13 residues. CDR1 and CDR2 (germline): MNHNS, SASEGT. The V end was cut by 6 bases, the J end by 12 bases, with 17 bases between. CDR3 coding DNA: TGTGCCAGCAGCCCGGAAGGCTGGACAGAACTGTTTTTT. Protein product: CASSPEGWTELFF.

The V gene is TRBV5-8, the J gene TRBJ1-5, with TRBD1 identical over 8 bases. The CDR3 has 16 amino acids. Germline-derived CDR1 and CDR2 are SGHTS and YDEGEE. V lost 4 bases and J lost 3; bases outside the gene matches: 9. This CDR3 reads CASSQGTGSPNQPQHF. The DNA for the CDR3 is TGTGCCAGCAGCCAAGGGACAGGTAGCCCCAATCAGCCCCAGCATTTT. Variable domain in full (rest from reference TRBV5-8 and TRBJ1-5): EAGVTQSPTHLIKTRGQQATLRCSPISGHTSVYWYQQALGLGLQFLLWYDEGEERNRGNFPPRFSGRQFPNYSSELNVNALELEDSALYLCASSQGTGSPNQPQHFGDGTRLSIL.

CDR3 protein: CASSRQGYTEAFF. Here the CDR3 DNA reads TGTGCCAGCAGTCGACAGGGTTATACTGAAGCTTTCTTT. The chain joins TRBV2 to TRBJ1-1, with 7 bases fitting TRBD1. J was trimmed by 5 bases and V by 5 bases; bases with no gene match: 5. The CDR3 loop spans 13 amino acids. CDR1 and CDR2 from the germline V gene are SNHLY and FYNNEI.

The chain combines TRBV5-4 with TRBJ2-3; D is unclear. Germline CDR1 reads SGHNT; CDR2 reads YYREEE (reference sequence). V was trimmed by 4 bases and J by 2 bases, leaving 17 bases between them. CDR3 length equals 16 residues. CDR3 DNA: TGTGCCAGCAGCCCCGGCGGTTATTCGACCACAGATACGCAGTATTTT. Translating gives CASSPGGYSTTDTQYF.

This clone was detected only once. The V gene is TRBV5-1, the J gene TRBJ2-2; no firm D call. The CDR3 has 13 amino acids. Deletions cut 5 bases from V and 6 bases from J, with 11 bases between. The germline gives CDR1 SGHRS, CDR2 YFSETQ. The DNA for the CDR3 is TGCGCCAGCAGAACAGAAAAGGCCGGGGAGCTGTTTTTT. Its protein product is CASRTEKAGELFF.